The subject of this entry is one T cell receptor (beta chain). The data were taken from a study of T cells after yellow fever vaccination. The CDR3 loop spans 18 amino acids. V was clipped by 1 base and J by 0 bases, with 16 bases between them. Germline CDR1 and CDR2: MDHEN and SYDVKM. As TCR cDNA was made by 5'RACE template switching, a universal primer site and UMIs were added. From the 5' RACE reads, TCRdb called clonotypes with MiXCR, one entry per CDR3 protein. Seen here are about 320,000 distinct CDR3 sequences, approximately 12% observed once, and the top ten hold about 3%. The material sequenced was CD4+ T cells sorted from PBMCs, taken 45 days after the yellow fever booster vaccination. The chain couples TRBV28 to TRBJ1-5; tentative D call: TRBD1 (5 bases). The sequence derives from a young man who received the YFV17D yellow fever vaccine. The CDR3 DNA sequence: TGTGCCAGCAGTTTATTCGGATGGGGCAGGGCTAGCAATCAGCCCCAGCATTTT. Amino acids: CASSLFGWGRASNQPQHF.